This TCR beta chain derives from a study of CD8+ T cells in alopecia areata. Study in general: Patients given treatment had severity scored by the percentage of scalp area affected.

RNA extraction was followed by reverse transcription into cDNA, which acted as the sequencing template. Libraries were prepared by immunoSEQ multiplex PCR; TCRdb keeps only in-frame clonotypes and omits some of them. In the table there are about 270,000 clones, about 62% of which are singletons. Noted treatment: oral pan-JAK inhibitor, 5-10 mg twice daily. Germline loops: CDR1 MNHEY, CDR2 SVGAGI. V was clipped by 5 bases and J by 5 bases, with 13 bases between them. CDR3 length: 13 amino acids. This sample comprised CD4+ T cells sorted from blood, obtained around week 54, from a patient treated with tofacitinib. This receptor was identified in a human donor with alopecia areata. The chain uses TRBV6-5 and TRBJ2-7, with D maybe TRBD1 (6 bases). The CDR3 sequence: CASSKPGADEQYF. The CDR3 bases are TGTGCCAGCAGTAAACCAGGGGCTGACGAGCAGTACTTC.